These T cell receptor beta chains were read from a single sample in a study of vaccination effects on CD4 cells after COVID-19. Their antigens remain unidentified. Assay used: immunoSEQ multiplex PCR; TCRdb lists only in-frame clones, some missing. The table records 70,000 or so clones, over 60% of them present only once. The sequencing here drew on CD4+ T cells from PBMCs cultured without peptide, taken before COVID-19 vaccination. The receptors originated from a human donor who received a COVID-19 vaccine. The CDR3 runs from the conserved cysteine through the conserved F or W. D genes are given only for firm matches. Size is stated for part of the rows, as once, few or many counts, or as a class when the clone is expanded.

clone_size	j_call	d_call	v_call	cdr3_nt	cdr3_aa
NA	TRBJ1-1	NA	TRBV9	TGTGCCAGCAGCCCCCAGACAGATCCGAACACTGAAGCTTTCTTT	CASSPQTDPNTEAFF
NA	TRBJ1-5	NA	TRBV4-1	TGCGCCAGCAGCCCCCAGGATTTTAGCAATCAGCCCCAGCATTTT	CASSPQDFSNQPQHF
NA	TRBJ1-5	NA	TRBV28	TGTGCCAGCAGGCTAAGTCGTTATAGCAATCAGCCCCAGCATTTT	CASRLSRYSNQPQHF
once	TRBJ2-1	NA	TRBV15	TGTGCCACCAGCAGAGATAGGGGGACTCCCTCCTACAATGAGCAGTTCTTC	CATSRDRGTPSYNEQFF
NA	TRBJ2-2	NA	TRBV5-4	TGTGCCAGCAGCTTTCAGCGATTCGCGAACACCGGGGAGCTGTTTTTT	CASSFQRFANTGELFF
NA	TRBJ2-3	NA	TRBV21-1	TGTGCCAGCAGCAAGGGGCGCGGAAGGGGGAGAGATACGCAGTATTTT	CASSKGRGRGRDTQYF
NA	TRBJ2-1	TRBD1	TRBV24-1	TGTGCCACCAGTGAAAGACAGGGGAGCGGCCTGAAGCAGTTCTTC	CATSERQGSGLKQFF
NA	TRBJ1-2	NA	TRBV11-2	TGTGCCAGCTCCCTCAATCCTACAAATTATGGCTACACCTTC	CASSLNPTNYGYTF
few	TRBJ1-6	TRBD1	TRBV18	TGTGCCAGCTCACCCACCGGGACAGGGGGCAATTCACCCCTCCACTTT	CASSPTGTGGNSPLHF
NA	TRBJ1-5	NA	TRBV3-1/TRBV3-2	TGTGCCAGCACCACCGAGGGGCAGCCCCAGCATTTT	CASTTEGQPQHF
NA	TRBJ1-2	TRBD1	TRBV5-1	TGCGCCAGCAGCCCTCAGATGACAGGGGCTGGGGGCTACACCTTC	CASSPQMTGAGGYTF
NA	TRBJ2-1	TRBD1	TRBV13	TGTGCCAGCAGCTTAGCAGGGGGCGGGGAGCAGTTCTTC	CASSLAGGGEQFF
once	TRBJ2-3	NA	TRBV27	TGTGCCAGCAGTTTCTTCCAGGGCACAGATACGCAGTATTTT	CASSFFQGTDTQYF